The T cell receptor beta chain described here comes from a study of blood T cell repertoires in COVID-19 (dated by TCRdb to the early 2020s). The study in broad terms: Samples from collaborators originated in the United States, Italy and Spain and spanned both the acute and convalescent phases of COVID-19. Nearly every sample came with metadata listing a de-identified subject ID, COVID-19 status, age in years and sex. The prospective study material was composed of cDNA or gDNA derived from T cells, B-cell-depleted T cells, or PBMCs. Samples came from the ongoing ImmuneRACE study (first 160 participants) plus 1,254 subjects from 6 global collaborators. Where available, HLA class I and class II types were taken from metadata supplied by the sample provider and were not determined by assay-based typing. The repertoires were released in a freely available public database meant as a resource for research on the immune response to SARS-CoV-2. Deeply sampled blood TCRbeta repertoires from subjects exposed to, actively infected with, or recovered from COVID-19 were included in the dataset. What the research found in general, with its limitations: The amount of clinical and demographic metadata varied by source and participant and was provided uncurated.

The immunoSEQ Assay, a bias-controlled multiplex PCR, was used to amplify TCRbeta CDR3 regions from genomic DNA. Under the source paper's analysis protocol: The number of nucleated cells in each sample was estimated by amplification of reference gene primers within the assay. To quantify the absolute abundance of each unique TCRbeta CDR3 rearrangement, sequence reads were collapsed and filtered. For each sample, productive Simpson clonality was calculated as the square root of Simpson's diversity index across productive rearrangements. TCRdb obtained this table from immuneACCESS and retained in-frame rearrangements with V and J assigned. These tables miss some clones; where compared with another copy, unresolved V genes account for less than half of the shortfall, and the remainder is unexplained. That table gives V, J and clone size, and the DNA gave D and trimming. Here the sample has some 200,000 clones; around four fifths occur a single time. The ten top clones hold more than 14% of the sample.

With regard to this clone: Its antigen has not been determined. No clone much larger than this one lies a single base away; base qualities are absent.

In Seattle, one collaborating source enrolled patients while the infection was active and tracked those patients longitudinally over the course of disease. Collaborating institutions collected whole blood in K2EDTA tubes following their own protocols. For TCRbeta analysis, collaborators shipped samples as frozen whole blood, isolated PBMCs, or DNA extracted from either of those sample types. The receptor was derived from a woman between 70 and 85 years old with COVID-19, enrolled during active disease. The sequencing input was peripheral blood.

The CDR3 protein sequence reads: CASSLSLHSNNTGELFF. In nucleotide form, the sequence is TGTGCCAGCAGCTTAAGTCTGCACAGCAATAACACCGGGGAGCTGTTTTTT. The V and J genes are TRBV7-9 and TRBJ2-2, with the D gene not confidently named. CDR1 and CDR2 (SEHNR, FQNEAQ) derive from the germline V gene (reference sequence). Reading from cysteine to phenylalanine, the CDR3 counts 17 amino acids. The retained sequence is limited to the CDR3, 51 bases, with the frame set at the first base. Trimming takes 2 bases from V and 2 bases from J, and the germline ends sit 15 bases apart.